This T cell receptor (beta chain) was sequenced in a study of T cell responses to AZD1222 COVID-19 vaccine. Study observations and caveats: Increases in Spike-specific TCR breadth and depth were seen after two AZD1222 doses.

CDR1 and CDR2 (germline): LNHDA, SQIVND (reference sequence). V lost 7 bases and J 4 bases, leaving 16 bases between the germline ends. This CDR3 has 14 residues. Assay used: immunoSEQ multiplex PCR; TCRdb lists only in-frame clones, some missing. The sample has about 170,000 clones; 85% to 95% are singletons. Regarding this clone: Its antigen is currently unknown.

Sequencing used peripheral blood, obtained on day 0 of AZD1222 vaccination. The sequence was collected from an adult in good health. The rearrangement links TRBV19 to TRBJ1-2, with D possibly being TRBD1 (5 bases). The CDR3 region is CASKPQTGLYGYTF. The CDR3 coding sequence is TGTGCCAGTAAGCCCCAAACAGGCCTCTATGGCTACACCTTC.